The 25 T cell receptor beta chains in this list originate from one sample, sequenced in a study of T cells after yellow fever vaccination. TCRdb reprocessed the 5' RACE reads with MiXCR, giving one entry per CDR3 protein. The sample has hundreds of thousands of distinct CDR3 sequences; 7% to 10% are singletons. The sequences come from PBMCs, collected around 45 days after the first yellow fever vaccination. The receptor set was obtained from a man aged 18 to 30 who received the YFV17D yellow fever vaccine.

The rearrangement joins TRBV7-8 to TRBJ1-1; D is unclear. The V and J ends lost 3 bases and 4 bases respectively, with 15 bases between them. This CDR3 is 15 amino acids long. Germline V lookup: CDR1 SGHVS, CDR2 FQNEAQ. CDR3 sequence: CASSLSWLGGTEAFF. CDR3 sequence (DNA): TGTGCCAGCAGCTTGTCCTGGCTCGGCGGCACTGAAGCTTTCTTT.

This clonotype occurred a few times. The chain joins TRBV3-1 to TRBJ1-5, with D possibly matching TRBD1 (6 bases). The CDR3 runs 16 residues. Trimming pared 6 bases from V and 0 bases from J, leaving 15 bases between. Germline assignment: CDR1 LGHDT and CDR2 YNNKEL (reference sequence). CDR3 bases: TGTGCCAGCAGACGGGGGGGGGCCCATAGCAATCAGCCCCAGCATTTT. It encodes CASRRGGAHSNQPQHF.

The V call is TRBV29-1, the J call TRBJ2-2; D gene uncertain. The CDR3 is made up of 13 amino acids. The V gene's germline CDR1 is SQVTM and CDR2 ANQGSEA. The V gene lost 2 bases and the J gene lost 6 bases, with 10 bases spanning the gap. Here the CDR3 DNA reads TGCAGCGTTGAATCGCAGGAAGCCGGGGAGCTGTTTTTT. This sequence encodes CSVESQEAGELFF.

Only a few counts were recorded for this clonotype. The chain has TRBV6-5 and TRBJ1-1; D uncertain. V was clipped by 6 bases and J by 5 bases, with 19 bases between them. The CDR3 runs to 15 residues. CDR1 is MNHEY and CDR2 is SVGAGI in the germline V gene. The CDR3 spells CASRYAGADRTEAFF. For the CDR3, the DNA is TGTGCCAGCAGATACGCGGGAGCAGATCGTACTGAAGCTTTCTTT.

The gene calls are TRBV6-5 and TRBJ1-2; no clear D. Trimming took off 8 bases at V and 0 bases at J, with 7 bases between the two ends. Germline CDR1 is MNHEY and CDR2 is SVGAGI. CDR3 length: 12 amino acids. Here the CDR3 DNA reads TGTGCCAGCGGCCGAACTAACTATGGCTACACCTTC. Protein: CASGRTNYGYTF.

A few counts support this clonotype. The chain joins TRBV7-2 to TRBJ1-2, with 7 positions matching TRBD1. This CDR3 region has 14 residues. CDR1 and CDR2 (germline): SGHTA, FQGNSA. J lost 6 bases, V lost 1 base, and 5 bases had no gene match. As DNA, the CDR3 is TGTGCCAGCAGCTTAGTGGGACAGCTAGATGGCTACACCTTC. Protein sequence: CASSLVGQLDGYTF.

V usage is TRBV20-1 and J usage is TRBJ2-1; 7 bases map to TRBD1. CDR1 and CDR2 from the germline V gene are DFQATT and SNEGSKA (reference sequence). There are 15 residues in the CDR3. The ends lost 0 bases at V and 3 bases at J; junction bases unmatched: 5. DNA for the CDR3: TGCAGTGCTAGAGACAAAGGGACAGTCTACAATGAGCAGTTCTTC. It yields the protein CSARDKGTVYNEQFF.

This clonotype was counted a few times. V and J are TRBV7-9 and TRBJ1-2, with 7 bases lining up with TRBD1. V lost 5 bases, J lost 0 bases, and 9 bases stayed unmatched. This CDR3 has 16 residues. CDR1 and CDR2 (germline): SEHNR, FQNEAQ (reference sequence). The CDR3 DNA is TGTGCCAGCAGCGGGCGGAGGGACAGTCCTAACTATGGCTACACCTTC. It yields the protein CASSGRRDSPNYGYTF.

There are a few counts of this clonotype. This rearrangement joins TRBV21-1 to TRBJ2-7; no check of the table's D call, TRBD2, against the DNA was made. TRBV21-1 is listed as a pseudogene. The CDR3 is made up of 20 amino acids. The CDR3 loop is CASSKGDPGLAGGSSYEQYV. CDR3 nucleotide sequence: TGTGCCAGCAGCAAAGGGGACCCGGGACTAGCGGGGGGGAGCTCCTACGAGCAGTACGTC.

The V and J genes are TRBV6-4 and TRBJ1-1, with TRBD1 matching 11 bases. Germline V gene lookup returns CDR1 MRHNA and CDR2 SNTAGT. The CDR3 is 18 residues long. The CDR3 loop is CTFSLWDRGILMNTEAFF. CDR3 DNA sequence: TGTACCTTCAGTTTGTGGGACAGGGGGATTCTCATGAACACTGAAGCTTTCTTT.

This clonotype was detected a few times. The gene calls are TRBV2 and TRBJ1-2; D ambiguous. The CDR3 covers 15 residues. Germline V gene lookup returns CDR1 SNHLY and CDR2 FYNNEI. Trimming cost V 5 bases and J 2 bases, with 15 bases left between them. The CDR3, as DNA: TGTGCCAGCAGTCAAACCGGACGGGAAAACTATGGCTACACCTTC. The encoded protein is CASSQTGRENYGYTF. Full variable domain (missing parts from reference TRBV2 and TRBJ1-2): EPEVTQTPSHQVTQMGQEVILRCVPISNHLYFYWYRQILGQKVEFLVSFYNNEISEKSEIFDDQFSVERPDGSNFTLKIRSTKLEDSAMYFCASSQTGRENYGYTFGSGTRLTVV.

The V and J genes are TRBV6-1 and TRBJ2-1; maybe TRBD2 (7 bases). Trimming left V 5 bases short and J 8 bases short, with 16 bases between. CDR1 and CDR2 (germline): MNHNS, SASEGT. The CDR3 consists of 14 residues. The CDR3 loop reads CASSIRGAVDEQFF. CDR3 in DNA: TGTGCCAGCAGTATCCGGGGGGCGGTCGATGAGCAGTTCTTC.

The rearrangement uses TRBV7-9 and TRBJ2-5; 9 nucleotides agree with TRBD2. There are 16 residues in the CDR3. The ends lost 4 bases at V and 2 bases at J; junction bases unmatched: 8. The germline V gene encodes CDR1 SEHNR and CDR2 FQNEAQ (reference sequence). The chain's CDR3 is CASSSSAGGPQETQYF. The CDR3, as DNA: TGTGCCAGCAGCTCCTCAGCGGGGGGTCCACAAGAGACCCAGTACTTC. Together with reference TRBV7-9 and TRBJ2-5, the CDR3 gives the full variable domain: DTGVSQNPRHKITKRGQNVTFRCDPISEHNRLYWYRQTLGQGPEFLTYFQNEAQLEKSRLLSDRFSAERPKGSFSTLEIQRTEQGDSAMYLCASSSSAGGPQETQYFGPGTRLLVL.

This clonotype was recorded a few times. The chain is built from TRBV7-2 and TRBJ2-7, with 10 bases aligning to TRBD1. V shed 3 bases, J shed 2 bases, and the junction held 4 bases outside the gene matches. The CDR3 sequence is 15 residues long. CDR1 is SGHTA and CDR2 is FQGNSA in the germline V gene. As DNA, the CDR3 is TGTGCCAGCAGCTTTGGGACAGGGGAACCCTACGAGCAGTACTTC. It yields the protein CASSFGTGEPYEQYF.

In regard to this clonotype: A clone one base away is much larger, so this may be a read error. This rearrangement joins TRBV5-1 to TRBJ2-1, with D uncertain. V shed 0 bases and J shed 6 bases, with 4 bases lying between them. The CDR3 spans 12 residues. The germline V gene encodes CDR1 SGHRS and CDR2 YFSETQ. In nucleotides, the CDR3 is TGCGCCAGCAGCTTGGAAGCCAATGAGCAGTTCTTC. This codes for CASSLEANEQFF. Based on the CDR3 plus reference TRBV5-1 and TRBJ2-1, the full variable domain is KAGVTQTPRYLIKTRGQQVTLSCSPISGHRSVSWYQQTPGQGLQFLFEYFSETQRNKGNFPGRFSGRQFSNSRSEMNVSTLELGDSALYLCASSLEANEQFFGPGTRLTVL.

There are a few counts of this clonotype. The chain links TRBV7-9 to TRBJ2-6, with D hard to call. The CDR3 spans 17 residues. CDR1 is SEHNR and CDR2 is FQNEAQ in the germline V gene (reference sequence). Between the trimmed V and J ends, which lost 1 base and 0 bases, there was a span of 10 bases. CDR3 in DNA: TGTGCCAGCAGCTTAGGCCTCGGTGACTCTGGGGCCAACGTCCTGACTTTC. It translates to CASSLGLGDSGANVLTF. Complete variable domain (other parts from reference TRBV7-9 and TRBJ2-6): DTGVSQNPRHKITKRGQNVTFRCDPISEHNRLYWYRQTLGQGPEFLTYFQNEAQLEKSRLLSDRFSAERPKGSFSTLEIQRTEQGDSAMYLCASSLGLGDSGANVLTFGAGSRLTVL.

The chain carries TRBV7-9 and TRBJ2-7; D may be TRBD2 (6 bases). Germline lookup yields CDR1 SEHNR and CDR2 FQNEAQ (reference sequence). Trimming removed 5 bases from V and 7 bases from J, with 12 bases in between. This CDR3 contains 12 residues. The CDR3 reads CASSPSSGEQYV. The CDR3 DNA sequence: TGTGCCAGCAGCCCAAGCAGCGGGGAGCAGTACGTC.

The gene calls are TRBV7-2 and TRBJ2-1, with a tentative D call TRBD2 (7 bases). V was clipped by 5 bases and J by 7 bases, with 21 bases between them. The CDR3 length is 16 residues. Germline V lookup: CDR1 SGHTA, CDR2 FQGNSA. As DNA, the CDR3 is TGTGCCAGCAGCCAAATGGGGGGGGGCCTTGGGAATGAGCAGTTCTTC. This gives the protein CASSQMGGGLGNEQFF.

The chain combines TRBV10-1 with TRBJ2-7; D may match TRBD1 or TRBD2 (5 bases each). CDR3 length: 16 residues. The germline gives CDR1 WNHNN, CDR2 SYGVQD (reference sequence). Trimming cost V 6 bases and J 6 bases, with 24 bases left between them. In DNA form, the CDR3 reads TGCGCCAGCAGCTCCCGTCCAGGGTCGGGGATCGCCGAGCAGTACTTC. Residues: CASSSRPGSGIAEQYF.

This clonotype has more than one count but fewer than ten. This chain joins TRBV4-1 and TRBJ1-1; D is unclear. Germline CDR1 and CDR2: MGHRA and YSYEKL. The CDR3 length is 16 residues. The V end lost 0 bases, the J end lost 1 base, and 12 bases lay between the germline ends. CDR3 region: CASSQERDYPNTEAFF. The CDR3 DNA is TGCGCCAGCAGCCAAGAAAGGGATTACCCGAACACTGAAGCTTTCTTT.

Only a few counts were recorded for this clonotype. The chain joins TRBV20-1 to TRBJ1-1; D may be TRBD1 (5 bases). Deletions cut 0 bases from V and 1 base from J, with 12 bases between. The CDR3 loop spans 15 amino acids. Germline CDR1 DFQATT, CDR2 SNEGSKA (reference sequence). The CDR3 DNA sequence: TGCAGTGCTAGAGAATGGACACCTCAGAACACTGAAGCTTTCTTT. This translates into CSAREWTPQNTEAFF.

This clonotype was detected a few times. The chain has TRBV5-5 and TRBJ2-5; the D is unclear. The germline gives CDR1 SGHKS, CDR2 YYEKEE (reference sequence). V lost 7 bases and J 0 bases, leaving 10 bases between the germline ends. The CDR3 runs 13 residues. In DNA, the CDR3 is TGTGCCAGCGTCTTGGGGTACCAAGAGACCCAGTACTTC. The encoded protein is CASVLGYQETQYF.

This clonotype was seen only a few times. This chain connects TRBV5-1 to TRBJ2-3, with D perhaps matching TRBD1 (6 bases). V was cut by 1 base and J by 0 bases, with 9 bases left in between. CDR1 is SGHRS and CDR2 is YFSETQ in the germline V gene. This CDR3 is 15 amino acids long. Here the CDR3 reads CASSLPGHSTDTQYF. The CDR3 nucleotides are TGCGCCAGCAGCTTGCCGGGACATAGCACAGATACGCAGTATTTT.

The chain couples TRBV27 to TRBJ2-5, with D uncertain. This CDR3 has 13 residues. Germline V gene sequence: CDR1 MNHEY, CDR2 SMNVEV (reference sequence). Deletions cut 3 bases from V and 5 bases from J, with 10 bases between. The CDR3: CASSFTYSETQYF. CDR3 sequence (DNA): TGTGCCAGCAGTTTTACTTATTCCGAGACCCAGTACTTC.

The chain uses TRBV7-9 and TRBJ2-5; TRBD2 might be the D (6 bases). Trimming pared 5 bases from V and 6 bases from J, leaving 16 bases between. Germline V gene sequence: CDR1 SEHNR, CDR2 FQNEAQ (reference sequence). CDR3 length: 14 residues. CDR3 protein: CASSPAEGLKTQYF. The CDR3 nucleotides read TGTGCCAGCAGCCCCGCGGAGGGCCTGAAGACCCAGTACTTC.